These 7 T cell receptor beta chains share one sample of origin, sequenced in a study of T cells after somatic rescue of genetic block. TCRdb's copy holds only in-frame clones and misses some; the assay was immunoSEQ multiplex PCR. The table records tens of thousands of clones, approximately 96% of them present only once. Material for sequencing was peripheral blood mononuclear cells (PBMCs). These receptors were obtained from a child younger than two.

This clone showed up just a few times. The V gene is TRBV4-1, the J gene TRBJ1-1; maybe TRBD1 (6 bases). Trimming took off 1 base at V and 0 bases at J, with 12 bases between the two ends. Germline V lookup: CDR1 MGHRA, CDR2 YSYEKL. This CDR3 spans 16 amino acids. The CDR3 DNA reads TGCGCCAGCAGCCAAGTACCCGGACAGTTGAACACTGAAGCTTTCTTT. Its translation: CASSQVPGQLNTEAFF.

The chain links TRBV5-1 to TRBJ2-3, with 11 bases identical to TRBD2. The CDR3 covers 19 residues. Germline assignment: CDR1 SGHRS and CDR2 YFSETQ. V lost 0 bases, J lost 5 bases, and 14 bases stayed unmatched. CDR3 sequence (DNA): TGCGCCAGCAGCTTGGCCCCGGGGACTAGCGGCTACCTGGGAGATACGCAGTATTTT. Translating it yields CASSLAPGTSGYLGDTQYF.

CDR3 nucleotides: TGTGCCAGCAGTTACCCCTCTACCACAGATACGCAGTATTTT. The encoded protein is CASSYPSTTDTQYF. The chain employs TRBV6-6 and TRBJ2-3; unclear D gene. From germline, CDR1 is MNHNY and CDR2 SVGAGI (reference sequence). V lost 2 bases and J 2 bases, leaving 8 bases between the germline ends. This CDR3 spans 14 amino acids.

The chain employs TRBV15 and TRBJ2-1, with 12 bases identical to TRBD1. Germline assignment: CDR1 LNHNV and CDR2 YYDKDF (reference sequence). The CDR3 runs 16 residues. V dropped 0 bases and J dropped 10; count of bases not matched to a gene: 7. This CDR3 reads CATSRDTGQGAGEQFF. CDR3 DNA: TGTGCCACCAGCAGAGATACGGGACAGGGGGCGGGAGAGCAGTTCTTC.

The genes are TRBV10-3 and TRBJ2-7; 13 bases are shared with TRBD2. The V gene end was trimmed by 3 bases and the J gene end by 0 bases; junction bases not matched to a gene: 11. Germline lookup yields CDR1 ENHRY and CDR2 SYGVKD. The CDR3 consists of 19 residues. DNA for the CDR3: TGTGCCATCAGTGATCCCGGACTAGCGGGAGACCGAGGCTCCTACGAGCAGTACTTC. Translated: CAISDPGLAGDRGSYEQYF.

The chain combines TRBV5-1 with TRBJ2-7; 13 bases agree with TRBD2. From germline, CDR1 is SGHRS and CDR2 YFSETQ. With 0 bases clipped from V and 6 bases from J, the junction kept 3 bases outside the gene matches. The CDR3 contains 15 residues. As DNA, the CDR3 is TGCGCCAGCAGCTTGGTACTAGCGGGAGGGACCGAGCAGTACTTC. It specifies CASSLVLAGGTEQYF.

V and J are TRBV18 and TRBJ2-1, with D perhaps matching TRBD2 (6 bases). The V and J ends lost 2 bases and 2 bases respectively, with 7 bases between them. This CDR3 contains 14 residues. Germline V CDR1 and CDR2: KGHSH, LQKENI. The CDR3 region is CASSPVAAYNEQFF. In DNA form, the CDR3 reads TGTGCCAGCTCACCAGTAGCGGCCTACAATGAGCAGTTCTTC. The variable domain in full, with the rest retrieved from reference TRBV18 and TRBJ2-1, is NAGVMQNPRHLVRRRGQEARLRCSPMKGHSHVYWYRQLPEEGLKFMVYLQKENIIDESGMPKERFSAEFPKEGPSILRIQQVVRGDSAAYFCASSPVAAYNEQFFGPGTRLTVL.